This T cell receptor (beta chain) was captured in a study of cytomegalovirus exposure and HLA in healthy donors. Findings and limits, study-wide: In presence/absence analyses, roughly uniform sequencing depth across donors was assumed. Among the CMV-associated chains, a few were confirmed in vitro as specific for CMV antigens. Investigators reported 150 to 200 TCR beta chains as tied to cytomegalovirus.

As concerns this clone: Its target is unknown.

It was with 60 Vbeta and 13 Jbeta primers that the PCR ran. Original data processing: As a later analysis found, there were roughly 80 million unique TCR beta chains, of which about 10 million were shared. The assay was immunoSEQ multiplex PCR, and TCRdb's table has in-frame clones only and misses some. The V and J calls and clone size are taken from that table; D and trimming were inferred from the DNA. The sample consists of 200,000 or so clones, around 79% of them appearing once. This CDR3 has 16 amino acids. Germline CDR1 reads SEHNR; CDR2 reads FQNEAQ (reference sequence). V was pared by 5 bases and J by 4 bases, with 12 bases of the junction left unmatched.

V gene TRBV7-9 combines with J gene TRBJ1-2, with 8 bases aligning to TRBD1. Material: PBMCs. This receptor was identified in a male donor in good health and CMV-seropositive. The CDR3 sequence: CASSRTGTERSYGYTF. The CDR3 bases are TGTGCCAGCAGCCGGACAGGGACAGAGCGGAGCTATGGCTACACCTTC.